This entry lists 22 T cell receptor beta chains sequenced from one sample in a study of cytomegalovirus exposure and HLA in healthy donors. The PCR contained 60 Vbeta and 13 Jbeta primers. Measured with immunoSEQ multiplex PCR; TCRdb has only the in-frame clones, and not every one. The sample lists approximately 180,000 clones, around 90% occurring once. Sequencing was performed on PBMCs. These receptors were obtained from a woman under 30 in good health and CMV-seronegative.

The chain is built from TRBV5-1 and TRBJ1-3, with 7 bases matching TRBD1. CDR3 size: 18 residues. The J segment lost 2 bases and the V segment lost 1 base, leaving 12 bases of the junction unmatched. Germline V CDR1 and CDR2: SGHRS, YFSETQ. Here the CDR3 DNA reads TGCGCCAGCAGCTTGAACGTACAGGGGATATCTGCTGGAAACACCATATATTTT. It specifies CASSLNVQGISAGNTIYF.

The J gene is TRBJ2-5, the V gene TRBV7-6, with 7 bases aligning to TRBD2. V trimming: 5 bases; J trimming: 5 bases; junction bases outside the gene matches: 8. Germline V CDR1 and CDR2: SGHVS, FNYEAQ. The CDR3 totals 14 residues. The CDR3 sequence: CASSLGPGGETQYF. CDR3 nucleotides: TGTGCCAGCAGCCTGGGACCCGGGGGGGAGACCCAGTACTTC.

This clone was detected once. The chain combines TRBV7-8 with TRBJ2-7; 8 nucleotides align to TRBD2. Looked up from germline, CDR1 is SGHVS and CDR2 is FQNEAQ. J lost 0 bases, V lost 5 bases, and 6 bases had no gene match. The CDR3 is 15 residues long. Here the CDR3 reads CASSGPSGLSYEQYF. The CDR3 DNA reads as TGTGCCAGCAGCGGTCCTAGCGGGCTCTCCTACGAGCAGTACTTC.

CDR3 DNA: TGTGCCAGCGCGGAGGACAGTCAAGAGACCCAGTACTTC. Translation gives CASAEDSQETQYF. The J gene is TRBJ2-5, the V gene TRBV25-1, with D possibly TRBD1 on 6 matching bases. Germline CDR1 reads MGHDK; CDR2 reads SYGVNS. Trimming pared 8 bases from V and 2 bases from J, leaving 12 bases between. The CDR3 is made up of 13 amino acids.

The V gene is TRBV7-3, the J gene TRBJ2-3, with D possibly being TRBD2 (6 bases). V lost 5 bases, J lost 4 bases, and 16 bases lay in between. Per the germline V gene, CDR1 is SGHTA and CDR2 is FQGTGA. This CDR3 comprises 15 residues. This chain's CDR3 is CASSPGGLHPDTQYF. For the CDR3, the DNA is TGTGCCAGCAGCCCCGGAGGGCTGCACCCAGATACGCAGTATTTT.

The CDR3 DNA reads as TGTGCCAGCAGTGTTTATGGGACAGGGCGTTCAGATACGCAGTATTTT. Protein product: CASSVYGTGRSDTQYF. The chain has TRBV2 and TRBJ2-3, with 9 bases matching TRBD1. J gave up 4 bases and V 4 bases, and 9 bases lay outside the gene matches. This CDR3 has 16 amino acids. Germline V CDR1 and CDR2: SNHLY, FYNNEI. Together with reference TRBV2 and TRBJ2-3, the CDR3 gives the full variable domain: EPEVTQTPSHQVTQMGQEVILRCVPISNHLYFYWYRQILGQKVEFLVSFYNNEISEKSEIFDDQFSVERPDGSNFTLKIRSTKLEDSAMYFCASSVYGTGRSDTQYFGPGTRLTVL.

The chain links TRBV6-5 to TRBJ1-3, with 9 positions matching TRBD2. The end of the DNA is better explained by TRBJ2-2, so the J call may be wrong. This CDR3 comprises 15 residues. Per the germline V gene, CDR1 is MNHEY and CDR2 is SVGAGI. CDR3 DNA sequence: TGTGCCAGCAGTTATAGGCTAGCGGGGTCCGGGGAGCTGTTTTTT. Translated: CASSYRLAGSGELFF.

The CDR3 loop reads CASSPLSEGYTF. Here the CDR3 DNA reads TGTGCCAGCAGTCCCCTTTCCGAGGGCTACACCTTC. The V call is TRBV28, the J call TRBJ1-2; D is ambiguous. The CDR3 covers 12 residues. Looked up from germline, CDR1 is MDHEN and CDR2 is SYDVKM. V lost 5 bases and J lost 8, with 12 bases in between.

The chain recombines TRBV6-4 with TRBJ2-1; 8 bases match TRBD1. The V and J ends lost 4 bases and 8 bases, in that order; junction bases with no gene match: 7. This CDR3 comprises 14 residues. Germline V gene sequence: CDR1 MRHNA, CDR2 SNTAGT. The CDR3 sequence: CASSATGGVDEQFF. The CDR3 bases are TGTGCCAGCAGTGCAACAGGGGGTGTGGATGAGCAGTTCTTC.

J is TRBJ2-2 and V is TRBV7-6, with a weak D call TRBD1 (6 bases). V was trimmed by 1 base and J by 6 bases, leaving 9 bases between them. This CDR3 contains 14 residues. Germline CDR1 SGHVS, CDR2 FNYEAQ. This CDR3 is CASSLDRVAGELFF. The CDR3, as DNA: TGTGCCAGCAGCTTAGACAGGGTCGCCGGGGAGCTGTTTTTT.

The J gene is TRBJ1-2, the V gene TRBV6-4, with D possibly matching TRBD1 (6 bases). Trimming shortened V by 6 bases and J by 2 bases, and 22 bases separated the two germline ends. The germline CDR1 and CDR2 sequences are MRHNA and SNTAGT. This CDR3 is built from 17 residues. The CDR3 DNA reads TGTGCCAGCAGCCCCATGGAGGGGGAGGGGGACAACTATGGCTACACCTTC. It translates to CASSPMEGEGDNYGYTF.

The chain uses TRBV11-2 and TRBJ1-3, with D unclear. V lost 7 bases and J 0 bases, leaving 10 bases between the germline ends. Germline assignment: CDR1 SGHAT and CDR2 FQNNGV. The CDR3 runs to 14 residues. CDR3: CASTLESSGNTIYF. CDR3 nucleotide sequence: TGTGCCAGCACCCTAGAGAGCTCTGGAAACACCATATATTTT.

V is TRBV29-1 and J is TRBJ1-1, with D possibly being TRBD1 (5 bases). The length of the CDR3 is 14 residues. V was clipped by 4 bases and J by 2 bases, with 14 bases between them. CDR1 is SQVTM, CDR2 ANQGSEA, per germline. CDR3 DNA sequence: TGCAGCGTTGTGGTCGCGGGGACTAACACTGAAGCTTTCTTT. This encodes CSVVVAGTNTEAFF.

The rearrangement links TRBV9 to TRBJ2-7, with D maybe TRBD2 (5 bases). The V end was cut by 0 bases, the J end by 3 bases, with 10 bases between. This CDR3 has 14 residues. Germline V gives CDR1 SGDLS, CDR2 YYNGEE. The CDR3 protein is CASSVGGSDYEQYF. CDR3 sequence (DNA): TGTGCCAGCAGCGTAGGCGGTAGCGACTACGAGCAGTACTTC.

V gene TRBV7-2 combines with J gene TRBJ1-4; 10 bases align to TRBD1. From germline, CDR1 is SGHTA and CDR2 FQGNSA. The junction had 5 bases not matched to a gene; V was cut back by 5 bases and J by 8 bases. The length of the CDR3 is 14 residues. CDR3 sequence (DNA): TGTGCCAGCAGCCGGACAGGGGGTGAAGAAAAACTGTTTTTT. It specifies CASSRTGGEEKLFF.

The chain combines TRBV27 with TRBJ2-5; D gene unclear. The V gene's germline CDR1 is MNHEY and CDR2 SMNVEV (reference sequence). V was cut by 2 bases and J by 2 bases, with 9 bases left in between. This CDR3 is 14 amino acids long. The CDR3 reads CASSLLGAQETQYF. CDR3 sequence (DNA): TGTGCCAGCAGTTTACTAGGAGCACAAGAGACCCAGTACTTC.

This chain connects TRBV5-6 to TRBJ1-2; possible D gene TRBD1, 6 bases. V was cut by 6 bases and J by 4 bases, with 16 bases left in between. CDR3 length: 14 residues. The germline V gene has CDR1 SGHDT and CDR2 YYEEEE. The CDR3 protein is CASTLGQFPYGYTF. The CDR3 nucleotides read TGTGCCAGCACCCTTGGACAGTTCCCCTATGGCTACACCTTC.

The CDR3 sequence: CASSEPGIPSGYTF. The CDR3 DNA sequence: TGTGCCAGCAGTGAACCGGGGATCCCGTCCGGCTACACCTTC. V gene TRBV2 combines with J gene TRBJ1-2; D not resolved. The CDR3 contains 14 residues. Germline lookup yields CDR1 SNHLY and CDR2 FYNNEI. V was clipped by 2 bases and J by 8 bases, with 15 bases between them. Filled out from reference TRBV2 and TRBJ1-2, the complete variable domain reads EPEVTQTPSHQVTQMGQEVILRCVPISNHLYFYWYRQILGQKVEFLVSFYNNEISEKSEIFDDQFSVERPDGSNFTLKIRSTKLEDSAMYFCASSEPGIPSGYTFGSGTRLTVV.

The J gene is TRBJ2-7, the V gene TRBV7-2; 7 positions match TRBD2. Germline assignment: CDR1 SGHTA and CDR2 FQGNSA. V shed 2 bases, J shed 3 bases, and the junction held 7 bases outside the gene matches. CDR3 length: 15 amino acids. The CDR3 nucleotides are TGTGCCAGCAGCTTACGAGCGGGGCGGGTCTACGAGCAGTACTTC. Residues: CASSLRAGRVYEQYF.

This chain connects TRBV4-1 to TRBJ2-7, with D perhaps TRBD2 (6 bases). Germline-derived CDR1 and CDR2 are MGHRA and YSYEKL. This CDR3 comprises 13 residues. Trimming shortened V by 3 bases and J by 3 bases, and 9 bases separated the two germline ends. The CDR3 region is CASSHLGGYEQYF. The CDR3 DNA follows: TGCGCCAGCAGCCATCTGGGGGGCTACGAGCAGTACTTC.

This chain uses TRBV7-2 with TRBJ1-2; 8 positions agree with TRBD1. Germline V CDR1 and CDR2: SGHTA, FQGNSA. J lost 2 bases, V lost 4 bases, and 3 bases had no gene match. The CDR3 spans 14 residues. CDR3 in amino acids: CASSYGQGNYGYTF. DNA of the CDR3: TGTGCCAGCAGCTACGGACAGGGAAACTATGGCTACACCTTC.

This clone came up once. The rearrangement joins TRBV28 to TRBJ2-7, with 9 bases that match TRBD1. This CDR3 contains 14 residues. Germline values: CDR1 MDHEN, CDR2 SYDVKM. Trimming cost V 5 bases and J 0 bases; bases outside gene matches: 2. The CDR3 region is CASSRTGASYEQYF. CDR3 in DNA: TGTGCCAGCAGTAGGACAGGGGCCTCCTACGAGCAGTACTTC.